This is a list of T cell receptor beta chains from one sample in a study of CD8 T cells in Susac syndrome. TCRdb re-analysed the immunoSEQ multiplex PCR reads in MiXCR, keeping a single row per CDR3 protein. The sample records 160,000 or so distinct CDR3 sequences, 92% being singletons. The sequencing sample was made of CD4+ T cells from PBMCs. Receptors originate from a human donor in good health. CDR3s include the opening cysteine and the closing phenylalanine or tryptophan. D genes are given only for firm matches. The size entry is marked missing in some rows and otherwise reads once, few, many or a size class.

v_gene,abundance,d_gene,j_gene,CDR3aa,CDR3nt
TRBV2,.,.,TRBJ1-1,CASSAYLVNTEAFF,TGTGCCAGCAGTGCGTATCTGGTTAACACTGAAGCTTTCTTT
TRBV19,.,.,TRBJ1-1,CASSIEQRNTEAFF,TGTGCCAGTAGTATTGAGCAGCGGAACACTGAAGCTTTCTTT
TRBV3-1,.,TRBD1,TRBJ1-5,CASSYGQGANQPQHF,TGTGCCAGCAGCTACGGACAGGGGGCTAATCAGCCCCAGCATTTT
TRBV19,.,.,TRBJ1-6,CASSPGLRNSPLHF,TGTGCCAGTAGTCCCGGGTTGCGTAATTCACCCCTCCACTTT
TRBV28,.,.,TRBJ1-5,CASSPTGRTQHF,TGTGCCAGCAGTCCTACAGGGCGGACCCAGCATTTT
TRBV3-1,few,.,TRBJ2-6,CASSQGPGSGANVLTF,TGTGCCAGCAGCCAAGGGCCAGGATCTGGGGCCAACGTCCTGACTTTC
TRBV7-2,.,.,TRBJ2-7,CASSSLRGLYEQYF,TGTGCCAGCAGCTCGCTCCGGGGACTTTACGAGCAGTACTTC
TRBV24-1,.,.,TRBJ1-5,CATGARGSNQPQHF,TGTGCCACAGGGGCCCGGGGATCCAATCAGCCCCAGCATTTT
TRBV12-3/TRBV12-4,.,.,TRBJ2-3,CASTSTGDTQYF,TGTGCCAGCACCTCGACGGGAGATACGCAGTATTTT
TRBV14,.,.,TRBJ2-7,CASSRIGTLIPEQYF,TGTGCCAGCAGCCGAATCGGGACTCTAATTCCCGAGCAGTACTTC
TRBV9,once,TRBD1,TRBJ2-7,CASSARQGNYEQYF,TGTGCCAGCAGCGCCCGACAGGGGAACTACGAGCAGTACTTC
TRBV28,.,.,TRBJ1-2,CASSLSTPYGYTF,TGTGCCAGCAGTTTAAGTACACCTTATGGCTACACCTTC
TRBV5-6,.,.,TRBJ2-6,CASSLQVTLPGANVLTF,TGTGCCAGCAGCTTACAGGTTACCCTCCCTGGGGCCAACGTCCTGACTTTC
TRBV11-2,.,TRBD2,TRBJ2-3,CASSLSVAGGSDTQYF,TGTGCCAGCAGCTTAAGCGTGGCGGGAGGATCAGATACGCAGTATTTT
TRBV3-1,.,.,TRBJ2-7,CASSQAVGSSYEQYF,TGTGCCAGCAGCCAAGCTGTAGGCAGCTCCTACGAGCAGTACTTC
TRBV5-4,.,TRBD2,TRBJ2-1,CASSFRVVAGGLGNEQFF,TGTGCCAGCAGCTTCCGGGTAGTAGCGGGAGGGTTGGGCAATGAGCAGTTCTTC
TRBV18,.,.,TRBJ1-3,CASSGTPSLSGNTIYF,TGTGCCAGCTCAGGGACGCCGAGTCTCTCTGGAAACACCATATATTTT
TRBV6-5,once,.,TRBJ2-1,CASSHRAGEQFF,TGTGCCAGCAGTCACAGGGCGGGTGAGCAGTTCTTC
TRBV30,.,TRBD1,TRBJ2-2,CARTGSWNTGELFF,TGTGCCAGGACAGGGTCCTGGAACACCGGGGAGCTGTTTTTT
TRBV11-2,.,.,TRBJ2-2,CASKIAGGAGELFF,TGTGCCAGCAAAATAGCAGGAGGCGCCGGGGAGCTGTTTTTT
TRBV4-1,.,TRBD1,TRBJ2-1,CASSQFSGTGHYNEQFF,TGCGCCAGCAGCCAGTTTTCTGGGACAGGGCACTACAATGAGCAGTTCTTC
TRBV9,once,TRBD1,TRBJ2-7,CASSIRDRVSEQYF,TGTGCCAGCAGTATCCGGGACAGGGTTAGCGAGCAGTACTTC
TRBV24-1,.,.,TRBJ2-3,CATSLRASTDTQYF,TGTGCCACCAGTTTAAGGGCCAGCACAGATACGCAGTATTTT